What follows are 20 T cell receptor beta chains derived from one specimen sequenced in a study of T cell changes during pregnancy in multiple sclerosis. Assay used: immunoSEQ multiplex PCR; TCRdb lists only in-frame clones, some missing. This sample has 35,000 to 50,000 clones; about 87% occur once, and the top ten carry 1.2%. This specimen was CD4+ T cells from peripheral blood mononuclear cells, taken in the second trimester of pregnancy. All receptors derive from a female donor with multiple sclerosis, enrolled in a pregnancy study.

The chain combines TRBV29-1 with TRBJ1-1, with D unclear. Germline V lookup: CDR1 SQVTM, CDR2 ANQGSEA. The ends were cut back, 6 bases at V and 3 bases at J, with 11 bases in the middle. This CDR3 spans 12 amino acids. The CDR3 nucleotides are TGCAGCGTGAAGGAGCGAGACACTGAAGCTTTCTTT. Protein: CSVKERDTEAFF.

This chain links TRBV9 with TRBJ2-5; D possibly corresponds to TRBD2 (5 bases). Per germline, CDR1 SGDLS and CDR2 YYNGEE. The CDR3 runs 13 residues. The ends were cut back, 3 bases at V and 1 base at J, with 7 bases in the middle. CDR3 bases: TGTGCCAGCAGCGGGACTGGCCAAGAGACCCAGTACTTC. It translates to CASSGTGQETQYF.

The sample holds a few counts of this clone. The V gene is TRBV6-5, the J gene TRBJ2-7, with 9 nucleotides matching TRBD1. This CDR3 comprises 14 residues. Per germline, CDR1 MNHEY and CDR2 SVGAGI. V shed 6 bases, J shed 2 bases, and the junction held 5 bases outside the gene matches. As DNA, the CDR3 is TGTGCCAGCAGGCCGGGACAGGGTCCCTACGAGCAGTACTTC. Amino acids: CASRPGQGPYEQYF.

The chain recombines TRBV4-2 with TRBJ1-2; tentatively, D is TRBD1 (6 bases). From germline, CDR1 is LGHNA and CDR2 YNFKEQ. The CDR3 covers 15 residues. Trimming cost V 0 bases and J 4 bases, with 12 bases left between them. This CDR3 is CASSQERGGSYGYTF. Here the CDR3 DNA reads TGTGCCAGCAGCCAAGAGAGGGGGGGCAGCTATGGCTACACCTTC.

This CDR3 reads CASSLLGQTDGNYGYTF. CDR3 nucleotide sequence: TGTGCCAGCAGCCTGTTAGGACAGACGGACGGAAACTATGGCTACACCTTC. This chain links TRBV5-6 with TRBJ1-2; D possibly corresponds to TRBD1 (6 bases). The germline CDR1 and CDR2 sequences are SGHDT and YYEEEE. The CDR3 has 17 amino acids. V shed 4 bases and J shed 2 bases, with 21 bases lying between them.

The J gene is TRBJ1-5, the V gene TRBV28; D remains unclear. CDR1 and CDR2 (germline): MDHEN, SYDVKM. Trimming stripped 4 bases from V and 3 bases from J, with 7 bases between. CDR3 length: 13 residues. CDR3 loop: CASSSGFNQPQHF. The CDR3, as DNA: TGTGCCAGCAGTTCGGGGTTCAATCAGCCCCAGCATTTT.

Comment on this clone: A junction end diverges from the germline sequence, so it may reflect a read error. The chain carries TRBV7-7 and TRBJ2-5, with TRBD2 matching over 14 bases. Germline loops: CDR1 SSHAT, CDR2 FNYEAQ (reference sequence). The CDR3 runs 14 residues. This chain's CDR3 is CASSPGTSGGTQYF. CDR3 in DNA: TGTGCTAGCAGCCCCGGGACTAGCGGGGGGACCCAGTACTTC.

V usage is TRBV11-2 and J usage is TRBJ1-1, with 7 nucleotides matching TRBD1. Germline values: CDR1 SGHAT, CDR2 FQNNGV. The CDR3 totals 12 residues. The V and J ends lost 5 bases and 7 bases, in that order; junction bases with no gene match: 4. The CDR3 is CASSPGGLEAFF. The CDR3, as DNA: TGTGCCAGCAGCCCAGGGGGACTTGAAGCTTTCTTT.

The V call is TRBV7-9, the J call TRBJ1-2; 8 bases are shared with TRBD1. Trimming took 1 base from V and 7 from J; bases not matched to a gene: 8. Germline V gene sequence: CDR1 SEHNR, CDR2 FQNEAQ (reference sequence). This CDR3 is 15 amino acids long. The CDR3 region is CASSLETGVFSGYTF. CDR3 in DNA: TGTGCCAGCAGCTTAGAGACAGGGGTCTTCTCTGGCTACACCTTC.

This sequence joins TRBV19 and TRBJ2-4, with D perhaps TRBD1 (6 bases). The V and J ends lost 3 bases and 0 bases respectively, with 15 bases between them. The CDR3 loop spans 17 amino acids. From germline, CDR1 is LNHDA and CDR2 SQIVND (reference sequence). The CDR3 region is CASSIPPGQLAKNIQYF. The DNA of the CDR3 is TGTGCCAGTAGTATCCCACCGGGACAACTAGCCAAAAACATTCAGTACTTC.

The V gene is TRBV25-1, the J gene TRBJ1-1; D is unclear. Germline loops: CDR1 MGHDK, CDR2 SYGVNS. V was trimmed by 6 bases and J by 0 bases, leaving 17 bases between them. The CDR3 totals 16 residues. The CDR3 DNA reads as TGTGCCAGCAGCGACACCTACAGCCTCATGAACACTGAAGCTTTCTTT. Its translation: CASSDTYSLMNTEAFF.

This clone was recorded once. The CDR3 spells CSVRTGSYEQYF. The DNA of the CDR3 is TGCAGCGTCCGGACAGGGAGCTACGAGCAGTACTTC. The chain has TRBV29-1 and TRBJ2-7, with 8 positions matching TRBD1. The V and J ends lost 6 bases and 3 bases, in that order; junction bases with no gene match: 4. CDR1 and CDR2 (germline): SQVTM, ANQGSEA. The CDR3 consists of 12 residues.

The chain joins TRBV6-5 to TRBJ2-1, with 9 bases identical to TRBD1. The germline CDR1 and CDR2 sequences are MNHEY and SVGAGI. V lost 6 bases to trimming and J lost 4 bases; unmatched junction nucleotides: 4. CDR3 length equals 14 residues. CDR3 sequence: CASSMTGGYNEQFF. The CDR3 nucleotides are TGTGCCAGCAGCATGACAGGGGGATACAATGAGCAGTTCTTC.

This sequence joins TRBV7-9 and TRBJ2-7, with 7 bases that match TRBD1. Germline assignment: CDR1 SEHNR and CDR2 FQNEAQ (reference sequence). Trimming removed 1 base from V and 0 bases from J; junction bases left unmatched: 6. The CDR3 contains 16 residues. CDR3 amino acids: CASSLVGGPNSYEQYF. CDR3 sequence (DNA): TGTGCCAGCAGCTTAGTAGGGGGCCCGAACTCCTACGAGCAGTACTTC.

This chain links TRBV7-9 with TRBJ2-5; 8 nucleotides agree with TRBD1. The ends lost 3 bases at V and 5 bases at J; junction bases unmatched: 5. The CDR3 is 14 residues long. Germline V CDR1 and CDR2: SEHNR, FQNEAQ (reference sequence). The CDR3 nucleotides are TGTGCCAGCAGCTTCGGGACAGGCGGCGAGACCCAGTACTTC. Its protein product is CASSFGTGGETQYF.

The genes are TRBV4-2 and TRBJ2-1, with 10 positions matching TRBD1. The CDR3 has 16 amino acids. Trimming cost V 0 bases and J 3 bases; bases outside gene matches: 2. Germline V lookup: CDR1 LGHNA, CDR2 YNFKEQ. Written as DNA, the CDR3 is TGTGCCAGCAGCCAAGACTGGACAGGGGGCTACAATGAGCAGTTCTTC. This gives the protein CASSQDWTGGYNEQFF.

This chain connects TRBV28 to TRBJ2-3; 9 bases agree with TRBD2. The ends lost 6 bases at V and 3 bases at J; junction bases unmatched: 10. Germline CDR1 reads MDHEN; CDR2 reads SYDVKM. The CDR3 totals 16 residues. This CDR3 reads CASSPAGGPTTDTQYF. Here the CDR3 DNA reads TGTGCCAGCAGCCCAGCGGGAGGCCCGACAACAGATACGCAGTATTTT.

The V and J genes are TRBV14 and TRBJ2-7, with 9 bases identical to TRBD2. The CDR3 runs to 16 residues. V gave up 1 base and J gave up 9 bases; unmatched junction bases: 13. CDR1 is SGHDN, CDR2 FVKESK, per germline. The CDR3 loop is CASSQVFTSGRFGQYF. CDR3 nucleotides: TGTGCCAGCAGCCAAGTTTTCACTAGCGGGCGATTTGGGCAGTACTTC.

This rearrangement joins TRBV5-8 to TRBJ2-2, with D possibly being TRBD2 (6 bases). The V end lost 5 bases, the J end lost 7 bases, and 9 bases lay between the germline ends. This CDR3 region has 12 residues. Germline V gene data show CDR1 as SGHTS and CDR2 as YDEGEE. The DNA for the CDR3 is TGTGCCAGCAGAATGCGGGGCGGGGAGCTGTTTTTT. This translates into CASRMRGGELFF. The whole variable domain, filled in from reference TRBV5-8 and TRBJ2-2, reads EAGVTQSPTHLIKTRGQQATLRCSPISGHTSVYWYQQALGLGLQFLLWYDEGEERNRGNFPPRFSGRQFPNYSSELNVNALELEDSALYLCASRMRGGELFFGEGSRLTVL.

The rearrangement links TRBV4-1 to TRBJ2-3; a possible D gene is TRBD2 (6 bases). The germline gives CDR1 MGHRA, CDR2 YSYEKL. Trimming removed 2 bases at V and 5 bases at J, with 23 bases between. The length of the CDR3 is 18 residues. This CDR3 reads CASSQRALQGGILDTQYF. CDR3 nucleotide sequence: TGCGCCAGCAGCCAAAGGGCCCTTCAGGGCGGGATCCTAGATACGCAGTATTTT.